The 31 T cell receptor beta chains below were found in one sample sequenced in a study of prognosis after radiotherapy for stage I lung cancer. Genomic DNA was the source, and TCR beta CDR3 was amplified from it by two-round multiplex PCR. Amplification in first-round PCR relied on primers specific to each TRBV and TRBJ gene. TCRdb used MiXCR to reprocess the multiplex PCR reads, holding one entry per CDR3 protein. The table lists 10,000 to 15,000 distinct CDR3 sequences, approximately 40% of them singletons, with 35% to 50% in the top ten. The sequencing used PBMCs, collected before or after stereotactic body radiation therapy (not recorded which). These receptor sequences come from a donor at least 50 years old with non-small cell lung cancer.

As concerns this clonotype: A read error is possible here, since a much larger clone lies one base away. V and J are TRBV6-6 and TRBJ2-1; D uncertain. The CDR3 is made up of 16 amino acids. The V and J ends lost 0 bases and 0 bases respectively, with 9 bases between them. Germline V gene sequence: CDR1 MNHNY, CDR2 SVGAGI (reference sequence). The CDR3 loop is CASSYSWRSSYNEQFF. CDR3 nucleotides: TGTGCCAGCAGTTACTCGTGGCGGAGCTCCTACAATGAGCAGTTCTTC.

In this sample, this clonotype turned up many times. The chain is built from TRBV27 and TRBJ2-7; maybe TRBD1 (6 bases). Germline lookup yields CDR1 MNHEY and CDR2 SMNVEV (reference sequence). This CDR3 comprises 13 residues. Trimming removed 2 bases at V and 4 bases at J, with 9 bases between. This chain's CDR3 is CASSLGGGYEQYF. CDR3 in DNA: TGTGCCAGCAGTTTAGGGGGCGGGTACGAGCAGTACTTC.

Of note for this clonotype: This may be a read error, as it is one base from a much larger clone. V and J are TRBV20-1 and TRBJ2-6; 11 nucleotides agree with TRBD2. The CDR3 is 17 residues long. CDR1 DFQATT and CDR2 SNEGSKA come from the germline V gene (reference sequence). The chain's CDR3 is CSAGGLAGLSGANVPTF. The CDR3 nucleotides are TGCAGTGCTGGAGGACTAGCGGGTCTCTCTGGGGCCAACGTCCCGACTTTC.

Regarding this clonotype: This sequence may be a read error, since a much larger clone differs from it by one base. The chain combines TRBV6-1 with TRBJ2-5, with 10 bases lining up with TRBD1. V gave up 10 bases and J gave up 5 bases; unmatched junction bases: 22. The CDR3 is 18 residues long. Germline CDR1 is MNHNS and CDR2 is SASEGT. The CDR3 region is CAISPPAGQGYWAETQYF. In nucleotides, the CDR3 is TGTGCCATCAGCCCCCCGGCGGGACAGGGGTACTGGGCCGAGACCCAGTACTTC.

V and J are TRBV2 and TRBJ2-7; 7 nucleotides line up with TRBD2. Trimming removed 6 bases from V and 0 bases from J; junction bases left unmatched: 8. Germline V CDR1 and CDR2: SNHLY, FYNNEI. This CDR3 is built from 15 residues. The CDR3: CASRRGDGSSYEQYF. In nucleotides, the CDR3 is TGTGCCAGCAGACGGGGGGACGGTAGCTCCTACGAGCAGTACTTC.

This clonotype was seen repeatedly, ten times or more. The chain is built from TRBV20-1 and TRBJ2-7; 11 nucleotides match TRBD2. The CDR3 sequence is 16 residues long. The trim removed 5 bases at V and 9 bases at J, leaving 18 bases unmatched. CDR1 DFQATT and CDR2 SNEGSKA come from the germline V gene (reference sequence). The CDR3 DNA reads TGCAGTGCTCCACCATCCCGACTAGCGGGGACCCTGGGGCAGTACTTC. Amino acid sequence: CSAPPSRLAGTLGQYF.

The rearrangement uses TRBV4-1 and TRBJ2-7, with TRBD2 matching over 12 bases. There are 17 residues in the CDR3. The ends lost 5 bases at V and 3 bases at J; junction bases unmatched: 11. Germline CDR1 MGHRA, CDR2 YSYEKL. CDR3 loop: CASSADSTSGRSYEQYF. DNA for the CDR3: TGCGCCAGCAGCGCCGACTCGACTAGCGGGAGAAGCTACGAGCAGTACTTC.

This clonotype appeared many times. The rearrangement uses TRBV6-2 or TRBV6-3 and TRBJ2-5; 7 nucleotides align to TRBD1. Losses at the gene ends were 2 bases for V and 1 base for J; bases not matched to a gene: 4. The CDR3 is made up of 15 amino acids. Looked up from germline, CDR1 is MNHEY and CDR2 is SVGEGT. The CDR3 loop reads CASSYTRTGQETQYF. The CDR3 bases are TGTGCCAGCAGTTACACCCGGACAGGCCAAGAGACCCAGTACTTC.

The table lists this clonotype with many counts. The genes are TRBV2 and TRBJ2-1; 10 nucleotides line up with TRBD2. Germline values: CDR1 SNHLY, CDR2 FYNNEI. The CDR3 runs to 14 residues. V trimming: 4 bases; J trimming: 10 bases; junction bases outside the gene matches: 7. The CDR3 region is CASSVTSGSWEQFF. As DNA, the CDR3 is TGTGCCAGCAGTGTGACTAGCGGGTCATGGGAGCAGTTCTTC.

This clonotype was counted ten times or more. The DNA of the CDR3 is TGTGCCAGCAGCTTAGCCCTGGGGGGGGGCAAAAACATTCAGTACTTC. This translates into CASSLALGGGKNIQYF. V is TRBV7-2 and J is TRBJ2-4, with 7 bases aligning to TRBD2. Germline values: CDR1 SGHTA, CDR2 FQGNSA. The CDR3 runs 16 residues. J lost 3 bases, V lost 0 bases, and 5 bases had no gene match.

This clonotype appeared many times. The J gene is TRBJ2-1, the V gene TRBV20-1, with TRBD2 as a possible D gene (6 bases). Germline V gene sequence: CDR1 DFQATT, CDR2 SNEGSKA (reference sequence). The CDR3 has 14 amino acids. V gave up 1 base and J gave up 6 bases, with 13 bases separating them. The DNA of the CDR3 is TGCAGTGCTAGAGCATTGGAGGGGTTCAATGAGCAGTTCTTC. Translated: CSARALEGFNEQFF.

In its sample, this clonotype was seen once. This may be a read error: a much more frequent sequence differs by one nucleotide. V gene TRBV6-1 combines with J gene TRBJ2-1, with D perhaps TRBD2 (6 bases). Germline CDR1 and CDR2: MNHNS and SASEGT. The CDR3 contains 16 residues. CDR3 amino acids: CVSRNPPGGLKNDQFF. CDR3 in DNA: TGTGTCAGCAGAAACCCTCCCGGGGGACTGAAGAATGATCAGTTCTTC.

The chain combines TRBV19 with TRBJ1-1, with 8 bases identical to TRBD1. Germline assignment: CDR1 LNHDA and CDR2 SQIVND (reference sequence). The V and J ends lost 3 bases and 6 bases, in that order; junction bases with no gene match: 3. The CDR3 sequence is 13 residues long. CDR3: CASSIIQGAEAFF. CDR3 bases: TGTGCCAGTAGTATTATACAGGGGGCTGAAGCTTTCTTT.

The rearrangement links TRBV29-1 to TRBJ1-1; D unclear. This CDR3 is built from 14 residues. Germline CDR1 SQVTM, CDR2 ANQGSEA. V was cut by 0 bases and J by 7 bases, with 15 bases left in between. CDR3 in DNA: TGCAGCGTTGAAGATCGGGAAGTTAACTATGAAGCTTTCTTT. The encoded protein is CSVEDREVNYEAFF.

By proportion, this clonotype is medium-sized (0.01 to 0.1%). V usage is TRBV5-1 and J usage is TRBJ2-7; D gene ambiguous. Germline CDR1 and CDR2: SGHRS and YFSETQ. The CDR3 is 12 amino acids. Trimming took off 4 bases at V and 3 bases at J, with 8 bases between the two ends. The DNA for the CDR3 is TGCGCCAGCAGCGTGGACGGCTACGAGCAGTACTTC. Translating gives CASSVDGYEQYF.

For this clonotype: This could be a read error, since a much larger clone is one nucleotide away. This sequence joins TRBV5-4 and TRBJ2-7; 8 positions match TRBD1. This CDR3 has 15 amino acids. With 2 bases clipped from V and 3 bases from J, the junction kept 7 bases outside the gene matches. CDR1 is SGHNT, CDR2 YYREEE, per germline (reference sequence). CDR3 bases: TGTGCCAGCAGCTTTCTCACAGGGGGAAGCTACGAGCAGTACTTC. Amino acids: CASSFLTGGSYEQYF.

Ten or more counts support this clonotype. This chain joins TRBV29-1 and TRBJ2-7; D gene ambiguous. The V and J ends lost 3 bases and 9 bases respectively, with 15 bases between them. Looked up from germline, CDR1 is SQVTM and CDR2 is ANQGSEA. There are 12 residues in the CDR3. The CDR3: CSVEGSQMGQYF. The CDR3 coding sequence is TGCAGCGTTGAGGGCAGTCAAATGGGGCAGTACTTC.

Ten or more counts support this clonotype. The rearrangement joins TRBV9 to TRBJ1-6; D not resolved. Germline V gene sequence: CDR1 SGDLS, CDR2 YYNGEE. CDR3 length: 13 amino acids. V dropped 3 bases and J dropped 2 bases, with 3 bases sitting between them. The CDR3 spells CASSGTYNSPLHF. For the CDR3, the DNA is TGTGCCAGCAGCGGGACCTATAATTCACCCCTCCACTTT.

This clonotype was recorded many times. The rearrangement links TRBV20-1 to TRBJ2-1; the D is unclear. The CDR3 totals 14 residues. Trimming cost V 3 bases and J 0 bases, with 9 bases left between them. CDR1 DFQATT and CDR2 SNEGSKA come from the germline V gene (reference sequence). As DNA, the CDR3 is TGCAGTGCTAGGTTTTTCAGCTCCTACAATGAGCAGTTCTTC. It specifies CSARFFSSYNEQFF.

Judged by abundance, this clonotype is large. The rearrangement uses TRBV12-3 or TRBV12-4 and TRBJ2-1, with D possibly matching TRBD2 (6 bases). This CDR3 region has 12 residues. Trimming stripped 6 bases from V and 7 bases from J, with 10 bases between. The CDR3 sequence is CASRTAGNEQFF. The CDR3 DNA follows: TGTGCCAGCAGGACAGCGGGTAATGAGCAGTTCTTC.

This clonotype was counted at least ten times. The chain uses TRBV2 and TRBJ2-7, with 10 bases identical to TRBD1. This CDR3 comprises 15 residues. Germline CDR1 is SNHLY and CDR2 is FYNNEI. The V and J ends lost 8 bases and 3 bases, in that order; junction bases with no gene match: 10. The CDR3 bases are TGTGCCAGCTCAAACCACGGGACAGGGGTCTACGAGCAGTACTTC. Protein: CASSNHGTGVYEQYF.

With regard to this clonotype: A single base is all that separates this from a far larger clone, so a read error is likely. This CDR3 reads CAGSEDSSSYEQYF. DNA of the CDR3: TGTGCCGGCAGTGAGGACTCCAGCTCCTACGAGCAGTACTTC. The chain is built from TRBV6-2 or TRBV6-3 and TRBJ2-7, with TRBD2 as a possible D gene (5 bases). The germline gives CDR1 MNHEY, CDR2 SVGEGT. The CDR3 sequence is 14 residues long.

Comments on this clonotype: A read error likely explains this, since a far larger clone differs by one base. Since the CDR3 does not end with the conserved phenylalanine or tryptophan, this likely comes from a read error. The gene calls are TRBV6-4 and TRBJ2-7, with TRBD2 matching 7 bases. CDR3 length: 15 residues. Germline trimming cut 8 bases from V and 0 bases from J; bases unmatched to any gene: 10. Germline values: CDR1 MRHNA, CDR2 SNTAGT. CDR3 nucleotide sequence: TGTGCCAGCTGGGGTACTAGCGCGAGCTCCTACGAGCAGTACCTC. This encodes CASWGTSASSYEQYL.

The rearrangement links TRBV28 to TRBJ1-2; unclear D gene. This CDR3 region has 11 residues. Germline V gives CDR1 MDHEN, CDR2 SYDVKM. V lost 7 bases and J 6 bases, leaving 9 bases between the germline ends. The CDR3 reads CASIYSDGYTF. CDR3 nucleotide sequence: TGTGCCAGCATTTACAGTGATGGCTACACCTTC.

V usage is TRBV6-2 or TRBV6-3 and J usage is TRBJ2-1; 9 bases align to TRBD2. V shed 0 bases and J 4 bases; nucleotides not matched to a gene: 4. CDR3 length: 16 residues. The germline V gene encodes CDR1 MNHEY and CDR2 SVGEGT. The CDR3 sequence: CASSYSSSGKYNEQFF. CDR3 bases: TGTGCCAGCAGTTACTCCTCTAGCGGGAAGTACAATGAGCAGTTCTTC.

As to this clonotype: Sequence at one end of the junction differs from germline and may be a read error. This chain links TRBV6-2 or TRBV6-3 with TRBJ2-7, with TRBD1 matching 7 bases. Germline lookup yields CDR1 MNHEY and CDR2 SVGEGT. This CDR3 region has 15 residues. CDR3 nucleotide sequence: TGTGCCATCAGTGACAGGGTGGGATGCACATACGAGCAGTACTTC. This codes for CAISDRVGCTYEQYF.

The V call is TRBV6-1, the J call TRBJ2-3, with D possibly TRBD2 on 5 matching bases. Germline assignment: CDR1 MNHNS and CDR2 SASEGT. The CDR3 has 19 residues. Trimming removed 6 bases from V and 1 base from J, with 26 bases in between. For the CDR3, the DNA is TGTGCCAGCAGGGGAGATAAGATTCGAGTCACACTGGGCACAGATACGCAGTATTTT. Translation: CASRGDKIRVTLGTDTQYF.

The rearrangement joins TRBV12-3 or TRBV12-4 to TRBJ2-1; D is perhaps TRBD1 (5 bases). Trimming removed 9 bases from V and 9 bases from J, with 18 bases in between. This CDR3 is 13 amino acids long. CDR3 in amino acids: CARSPYRTSEQFF. The CDR3 region has the DNA TGTGCCAGAAGTCCATACAGGACGTCTGAGCAGTTCTTC.

The CDR3, as DNA: TGCGCCAGCAGCTTATGCTTAGCGAACACCGGGGAGCTGTTTTTT. It yields the protein CASSLCLANTGELFF. The J gene is TRBJ2-2, the V gene TRBV5-1; unclear D gene. With 2 bases removed from V and 0 bases from J, the gap between germline ends came to 8 bases. This CDR3 has 15 amino acids. In germline, CDR1 is SGHRS, CDR2 YFSETQ. The variable domain in full, completed from reference TRBV5-1 and TRBJ2-2, reads KAGVTQTPRYLIKTRGQQVTLSCSPISGHRSVSWYQQTPGQGLQFLFEYFSETQRNKGNFPGRFSGRQFSNSRSEMNVSTLELGDSALYLCASSLCLANTGELFFGEGSRLTVL.

This clonotype came up many times. This sequence joins TRBV2 and TRBJ1-1; D gene ambiguous. This CDR3 is 12 amino acids long. V was cut by 5 bases and J by 3 bases, with 7 bases left in between. Looked up from germline, CDR1 is SNHLY and CDR2 is FYNNEI. Here the CDR3 DNA reads TGTGCCAGCAGTTACGAGGACACTGAAGCTTTCTTT. Translating gives CASSYEDTEAFF.

V is TRBV7-9 and J is TRBJ2-1; D unresolved. This CDR3 has 18 amino acids. Germline CDR1 SEHNR, CDR2 FQNEAQ (reference sequence). V lost 1 base to trimming and J lost 3 bases, with 19 bases between them. CDR3: CASSLEIWRATSYNEQFF. In DNA, the CDR3 is TGTGCCAGCAGCTTAGAAATATGGAGAGCCACAAGCTACAATGAGCAGTTCTTC.